A single sample is the source of the 5 T cell receptor beta chains below, sequenced in a study of shared clonotypes between healthy human individuals. Sequenced by immunoSEQ multiplex PCR; TCRdb stores in-frame clones only, minus some. The table shows some 2,100,000 clones, with 93% occurring only once. Terminally differentiated effector memory CD45RA+ cells were excluded from the naive CD8 cells, which were CD45RO-negative and positively selected for CCR7. Material: naive CD8+ T cells from PBMCs. All receptors come from a man between 18 and 29 years old in good health. Some clones in this sample may be carry-over from other donors' samples.

The J gene is TRBJ1-5, the V gene TRBV10-3, with unresolved D. The CDR3 is 12 residues long. CDR1 ENHRY and CDR2 SYGVKD come from the germline V gene. V lost 3 bases to trimming and J lost 6 bases, with 6 bases between them. The CDR3 sequence is CAISDVVQPQHF. The CDR3 DNA reads as TGTGCCATCAGTGACGTGGTTCAGCCCCAGCATTTT.

In its sample, this clone was seen once. The chain joins TRBV27 to TRBJ2-2; D gene uncertain. The ends were cut back, 3 bases at V and 0 bases at J, with 11 bases in the middle. The CDR3 contains 16 residues. Per the germline V gene, CDR1 is MNHEY and CDR2 is SMNVEV (reference sequence). Here the CDR3 DNA reads TGTGCCAGCAGTTTTTTTGCGAGGTCGAACACCGGGGAGCTGTTTTTT. This codes for CASSFFARSNTGELFF.

On this clone itself: Relative to the germline gene, one junction end is altered; a read error may explain this. This rearrangement joins TRBV6-4 to TRBJ2-7; no definite D call. Germline CDR1 and CDR2: MRHNA and SNTAGT. CDR3 length: 10 amino acids. The CDR3 nucleotides read TGTGCCAGCAGTGACTTAGCTCGAAACTTC. Protein: CASSDLARNF.

V is TRBV11-3 and J is TRBJ2-6; no definite D call. The CDR3 extends over 13 amino acids. Germline assignment: CDR1 SGHNT and CDR2 YENEEA. Trimming cost V 2 bases and J 4 bases, with 3 bases left between them. The CDR3 nucleotides read TGTGCCAGCAGCTTAAGGGGGGCCAACGTCCTGACTTTC. Translating gives CASSLRGANVLTF.

To note about this clone: Other DNA sequences in this sample translate to the same CDR3. The V call is TRBV4-3, the J call TRBJ2-7; D is ambiguous. CDR1 and CDR2 (germline): LGHNA, YSLEER. The CDR3 runs to 14 residues. V was trimmed by 1 base and J by 1 base, leaving 8 bases between them. CDR3 in DNA: TGCGCCAGCAGCCAAGGACAAGGGTCCTACGAGCAGTACTTC. Its protein product is CASSQGQGSYEQYF.